This passage covers 12 T cell receptor beta chains from one sample sequenced in a study of STAT5B mutations in CD4+ large granular lymphocyte leukemia. The protocol was immunoSEQ multiplex PCR, while the TCRdb copy is restricted to in-frame clones and leaves out a portion. The sample holds approximately 33,000 clones, 69% seen once. Material for sequencing was CD4+ T cells from blood buffy coats. All receptors derive from a human donor in good health.

The V call is TRBV2, the J call TRBJ2-2; 11 bases fit TRBD1. Trimming removed 7 bases from V and 7 bases from J; junction bases left unmatched: 5. Looked up from germline, CDR1 is SNHLY and CDR2 is FYNNEI. The CDR3 has 14 residues. CDR3 nucleotides: TGTGCCAGCACATGGACAGGGGGCATCGGGGAGCTGTTTTTT. Translating gives CASTWTGGIGELFF.

The rearrangement uses TRBV5-8 and TRBJ1-2; TRBD1 matches at 7 bases. Germline V gene data show CDR1 as SGHTS and CDR2 as YDEGEE. The CDR3 is 14 amino acids. Trimming at V came to 4 bases and at J to 4 bases, leaving 7 bases not matched to a gene. CDR3 in amino acids: CASSPRDRTYGYTF. DNA for the CDR3: TGTGCCAGCAGCCCCCGGGACAGAACCTATGGCTACACCTTC.

For this clone: Other DNA variants within this sample encode the same CDR3. This chain uses TRBV29-1 with TRBJ2-1; 9 bases are a match to TRBD1. CDR3 size: 15 residues. Looked up from germline, CDR1 is SQVTM and CDR2 is ANQGSEA. V was clipped by 7 bases and J by 10 bases; unmatched bases: 17. The CDR3 loop is CSAGTGLNTRSEQFF. CDR3 DNA: TGCAGCGCTGGGACAGGGTTGAATACTCGGAGCGAGCAGTTCTTC.

The chain is built from TRBV28 and TRBJ2-7, with D maybe TRBD1 (5 bases). From germline, CDR1 is MDHEN and CDR2 SYDVKM. The CDR3 extends over 14 amino acids. The V and J ends lost 6 bases and 9 bases respectively, with 21 bases between them. CDR3 sequence reads: CASSDSEPLLTQYF. The DNA of the CDR3 is TGTGCCAGCAGCGACAGCGAACCCCTCCTTACGCAGTACTTC.

The CDR3 coding sequence is TGCGCCAGCAGCCAAGTGCCGGGCCCGGATCAGGGAAACTTCATGAACACTGAAGCTTTCTTT. It translates to CASSQVPGPDQGNFMNTEAFF. V usage is TRBV4-3 and J usage is TRBJ1-1, with D tentatively TRBD1 (5 bases). V was pared by 1 base and J by 0 bases, with 27 bases between. The CDR3 is 21 amino acids. CDR1 and CDR2 (germline): LGHNA, YSLEER.

This sequence joins TRBV4-2 and TRBJ2-1; possibly TRBD2 for D (6 bases). V was trimmed by 3 bases and J by 5 bases, leaving 14 bases between them. From germline, CDR1 is LGHNA and CDR2 YNFKEQ. This CDR3 spans 15 amino acids. The CDR3 DNA reads as TGTGCCAGCAGCCACCAAGTGGGGAGGCACAATGAGCAGTTCTTC. Protein product: CASSHQVGRHNEQFF.

This chain joins TRBV5-6 and TRBJ2-2; no clear D. Per germline, CDR1 SGHDT and CDR2 YYEEEE. The CDR3 length is 15 residues. Trimming stripped 4 bases from V and 6 bases from J, with 16 bases between. In DNA, the CDR3 is TGTGCCAGCAGCCGTAGTATAACTAATTCCGGGGAGCTGTTTTTT. Translated: CASSRSITNSGELFF. The full variable domain, completed using reference TRBV5-6 and TRBJ2-2, is DAGVTQSPTHLIKTRGQQVTLRCSPKSGHDTVSWYQQALGQGPQFIFQYYEEEERQRGNFPDRFSGHQFPNYSSELNVNALLLGDSALYLCASSRSITNSGELFFGEGSRLTVL.

This clone was seen a few times. The CDR3 sequence: CATSWAGNTEAFF. The CDR3 DNA is TGTGCCACGTCGTGGGCAGGGAACACTGAAGCTTTCTTT. The chain employs TRBV25-1 and TRBJ1-1, with D hard to call. Per germline, CDR1 MGHDK and CDR2 SYGVNS. Trimming took 10 bases from V and 1 from J, leaving 13 bases between them. The CDR3 is 13 amino acids.

The chain has TRBV10-2 and TRBJ1-3; 10 bases align to TRBD1. Trimming cost V 6 bases and J 2 bases; bases outside gene matches: 7. The CDR3 covers 16 residues. The V gene's germline CDR1 is WSHSY and CDR2 SAAADI. The CDR3 DNA reads TGCGCCAGCAGATCGACAGGGGGCTTAGCTGGAAACACCATATATTTT. Translating gives CASRSTGGLAGNTIYF.

This clone was counted only a few times. The chain uses TRBV7-9 and TRBJ2-1, with TRBD2 matching 9 bases. CDR1 is SEHNR, CDR2 FQNEAQ, per germline (reference sequence). J lost 0 bases, V lost 4 bases, and 7 bases had no gene match. CDR3 length: 17 residues. The DNA for the CDR3 is TGTGCCAGCAGCTGGCCTCCGCGGGGGGGCTCCTACAATGAGCAGTTCTTC. Protein product: CASSWPPRGGSYNEQFF.

A few counts support this clone. For the CDR3, the DNA is TGTGCCAGTAGACCCGGGGGCAAGGGGGAGACCCAGTACTTC. It yields the protein CASRPGGKGETQYF. The rearrangement links TRBV19 to TRBJ2-5; perhaps D is TRBD1 or TRBD2 (6 bases each). The V and J ends lost 6 bases and 5 bases respectively, with 16 bases between them. This CDR3 spans 14 amino acids. CDR1 is LNHDA, CDR2 SQIVND, per germline (reference sequence).

A few counts support this clone. V and J are TRBV5-1 and TRBJ1-4; the D gene is possibly TRBD1 (6 bases). Germline CDR1 reads SGHRS; CDR2 reads YFSETQ. The CDR3 totals 14 residues. V lost 3 bases and J lost 4, with 10 bases in between. As DNA, the CDR3 is TGCGCCAGCAGCTCGGGACATCGTAATGAAAAACTGTTTTTT. It translates to CASSSGHRNEKLFF.